Included here is one TCR beta chain sequence, with context. Its antigen has not been determined. No qualities accompany the bases; no much larger clone lies one base away. Sequences MNHEY (CDR1) and SVGEGT (CDR2) are obtained from the germline V gene. The CDR3 runs 15 amino acids, cysteine and phenylalanine included. Solely the CDR3 DNA is kept, with 45 bases framed from the first base. The germline ends are 16 bases apart after V is trimmed by 4 bases and J by 4 bases. Instrument on record: Illumina HiSeq 2500. Quantitative 5'-RACE with molecular barcodes was the method used to prepare the TCR beta libraries. The study's processing was this. Disease-linked TCR variants were identified with a new computational method built on a probabilistic model of VDJ rearrangement. TCRdb redid the processing of the public reads, applying fastp at Q25 and MiXCR, and retained in-frame beta chains. Identical CDR3 protein sequences are pooled into one entry, listed with their most common genes and DNA. TCRdb's processing, not the study's, gives the V and J calls here. The sample table holds 150,000 to 200,000 distinct CDR3 sequences, of which about 17% were seen once. Clones ranked in the top ten supply about 8% of the sample.

This entry comes from a study of CD8 T cells in ankylosing spondylitis (dated by TCRdb to about 2017). General notes on the study: The study set out to find disease-linked TCR variants by profiling T cell receptor beta repertoires in ankylosing spondylitis patients and healthy donors. Peripheral blood was sampled, and synovial fluid was also collected from ankylosing spondylitis patients. The whole study cohort included some 100 healthy donors and 20 to 25 ankylosing spondylitis patients.

Broader findings and caveats from the paper: Blood from ankylosing spondylitis patients appeared to be characterized by a TCR beta motif made up of under 10 highly homologous amino acid variants. Some motif variants were previously reported in synovial fluid and blood of reactive arthritis patients, suggesting common disease-initiation mechanisms. The disease-linked clones had a CD8+ phenotype and were found at relatively low frequencies in peripheral blood. Significant enrichment of the disease-linked clones was reported in matched synovial fluid samples from ankylosing spondylitis patients.

The clonotype originates from a male donor with ankylosing spondylitis or in good health (not recorded which). The rearrangement joined TRBV6-2 or TRBV6-3 to TRBJ2-5, with a weak D call of TRBD2 (5 bases match). The sample taken for sequencing was blood, either unsorted or a sorted T cell fraction (not recorded which). The base sequence is TGTGCCAGCAGTTCAAAAACAGCAGGAGGAGAGACCCAGTACTTC. This yields the protein CASSSKTAGGETQYF.